A selection of T cell receptor beta chains follows, all from one sample in a study of patients and donors after allogeneic stem cell transplantation. Each CDR3 protein is one row after TCRdb ran MiXCR on the RT-PCR reads. The sample holds roughly 960,000 distinct CDR3 sequences; roughly 18% are singletons and the top ten take 5.5% to 6.5%. Sample: blood, either unsorted or a sorted T cell fraction (not recorded which). Receptors were obtained from a human donor who was either an allogeneic HSCT recipient or a stem cell or donor lymphocyte infusion donor (not recorded which). It is not recorded whose cells these are; they may come from a transplant donor. Both conserved end residues are part of each CDR3. D genes are given only for firm matches. Not every row has a clone size; where given, it reads once, few, many or a size class.

J: TRBJ2-1; size: few; D: -; V: TRBV15; DNA: TGTGCCACCAGCAGACAGATAGGAACAGGTAATGAGCAGTTCTTC; CDR3: CATSRQIGTGNEQFF
J: TRBJ1-1; size: few; D: TRBD1; V: TRBV20-1; DNA: TGCAGTGCTTACAAACAGGGGGCAGGGACTGAAGCTTTCTTT; CDR3: CSAYKQGAGTEAFF
J: TRBJ1-1; size: -; D: -; V: TRBV12-3/TRBV12-4; DNA: TGTGCCAGCTCTCCCGCGATGCAGGGGGAAGCTTTCTTT; CDR3: CASSPAMQGEAFF
J: TRBJ2-3; size: few; D: -; V: TRBV10-3; DNA: TGTGCCATCAGTGGCGGGGCGGTCACAGATACGCAGTATTTT; CDR3: CAISGGAVTDTQYF
J: TRBJ1-1; size: few; D: -; V: TRBV18; DNA: TGTGCCAGCTCACCATCGACAGGCATAGCTTTCTTT; CDR3: CASSPSTGIAFF
J: TRBJ2-3; size: -; D: TRBD2; V: TRBV7-3; DNA: TGTGCCAGCAGCTCCACTAGCGGGAGGGCAGATACGCAGTATTTT; CDR3: CASSSTSGRADTQYF
J: TRBJ2-7; size: -; D: -; V: TRBV5-6; DNA: TGTGCCAGCAGCTCCAACCGTGACAGGTTTAGTTCCTACGAGCAGTACTTC; CDR3: CASSSNRDRFSSYEQYF
J: TRBJ2-5; size: -; D: -; V: TRBV7-8; DNA: TGTGCCAGCACCCCGGGGGGCGGGGAGACCCAGTACTTC; CDR3: CASTPGGGETQYF
J: TRBJ1-1; size: few; D: -; V: TRBV20-1; DNA: TGCAGTGCTAGAGATCGGCCCCTTATGAACACTGAAGCTTTCTTT; CDR3: CSARDRPLMNTEAFF
J: TRBJ1-2; size: few; D: -; V: TRBV20-1; DNA: TGCAGTGCTAGACATTCCGACACCGGGAACACCTTC; CDR3: CSARHSDTGNTF
J: TRBJ2-1; size: many; D: -; V: TRBV6-6; DNA: TGTGCCAGCAGTCCAGGGGTAGGTGAGCAGTTCTTC; CDR3: CASSPGVGEQFF
J: TRBJ1-4; size: few; D: TRBD1; V: TRBV29-1; DNA: TGCAGCGTTCCGGGACAGGGAAATGAAAAACTGTTTTTT; CDR3: CSVPGQGNEKLFF
J: TRBJ1-1; size: -; D: -; V: TRBV30; DNA: TGTGCCTGGAGTGAAGCTTTCTTT; CDR3: CAWSEAFF
J: TRBJ1-1; size: few; D: TRBD1; V: TRBV5-6; DNA: TGTGCCAGCAGCTTAGGGACAGGACGGTTGAACACTGAAGCTTTCTTT; CDR3: CASSLGTGRLNTEAFF
J: TRBJ1-2; size: few; D: -; V: TRBV11-2; DNA: TGTGCCAGCAGCTTATCTGGGTCGGACTATGGCTACACCTTC; CDR3: CASSLSGSDYGYTF
J: TRBJ2-1; size: few; D: -; V: TRBV3-1; DNA: TGTGCCAGCAGCTCTTACCCCCCTAACCCTGAGCAGTTCTTC; CDR3: CASSSYPPNPEQFF
J: TRBJ2-3; size: -; D: -; V: TRBV6-1; DNA: TGTGCCAGCCATTCGGTCTTTGGCCGCAATACGCAGTATTTT; CDR3: CASHSVFGRNTQYF
J: TRBJ2-1; size: -; D: TRBD2; V: TRBV12-3/TRBV12-4; DNA: TGTGCCAGCAGTATGGAAAGCGGGGGCCTTCTTAGCTCCTACAATGAGCAGTTCTTC; CDR3: CASSMESGGLLSSYNEQFF
J: TRBJ2-1; size: few; D: -; V: TRBV2; DNA: TGTGCCAGCAGTGTACAGCGCCACAATGAGCAGTTCTTC; CDR3: CASSVQRHNEQFF
J: TRBJ1-5; size: -; D: -; V: TRBV6-1; DNA: TGTGCCGGGGGGACGGCCGGCAATCAGCCCCAGCATTTT; CDR3: CAGGTAGNQPQHF
J: TRBJ2-2; size: few; D: -; V: TRBV6-5; DNA: TGTGCCAGCAGTTACTCGATCGAACCCGGGGAGCTGTTTTTT; CDR3: CASSYSIEPGELFF
J: TRBJ1-1; size: -; D: TRBD1; V: TRBV27; DNA: TGTGCCAGCAGCATCAGGGGGCGAGACACTGAAGCTTTCTTT; CDR3: CASSIRGRDTEAFF
J: TRBJ2-1; size: -; D: TRBD2; V: TRBV7-8; DNA: TGTGCCAGCAGCCCCCGTCCTCTAGCGGGGGGGCGGCTCTTC; CDR3: CASSPRPLAGGRLF
J: TRBJ2-3; size: -; D: TRBD1; V: TRBV6-1; DNA: TGTGCCAGCAGTCCACTGGACAGGGGGACAGATACGCAGTATTTT; CDR3: CASSPLDRGTDTQYF
J: TRBJ2-3; size: -; D: -; V: TRBV15; DNA: TGTGCCACCAGCGGATTACAGGGCACAGATACGCAGTATTTT; CDR3: CATSGLQGTDTQYF
J: TRBJ2-2; size: few; D: TRBD2; V: TRBV4-2; DNA: TGTGCCAGCAGCCAATATAGACTAGCGGGGGGGTCACCCTCCGGGGAGCTGTTTTTT; CDR3: CASSQYRLAGGSPSGELFF
J: TRBJ2-3; size: -; D: -; V: TRBV20-1; DNA: TGCAGTGCTAGAGATAAGGTCGGGCACACAGATACGCAGTATTTT; CDR3: CSARDKVGHTDTQYF
J: TRBJ2-7; size: many; D: -; V: TRBV9; DNA: TGTGCCAGCAGCGTAGCTGGCGGCACCTACGAGCAGTACTTC; CDR3: CASSVAGGTYEQYF
J: TRBJ2-1; size: -; D: TRBD2; V: TRBV5-6; DNA: TGTGCCAGCAGTTCCCGGGGGGGGGGCGCAGGACCCGAGTTCTTC; CDR3: CASSSRGGGAGPEFF
J: TRBJ2-1; size: -; D: -; V: TRBV11-1; DNA: TGTGCCAGCGAGGGGGGCGGGGACTCCTACAATGAGCAGTTCTTC; CDR3: CASEGGGDSYNEQFF
J: TRBJ2-7; size: -; D: TRBD2; V: TRBV12-3/TRBV12-4; DNA: TGTGCCAGCAGTCATCTAGCGGGGGGAAGCTACGAGCAGTACTTC; CDR3: CASSHLAGGSYEQYF
J: TRBJ2-5; size: -; D: TRBD1; V: TRBV12-3/TRBV12-4; DNA: TGTGCCAGCAGCCTCAGGACAGGGCAGAACGAGACCCAGTACTTC; CDR3: CASSLRTGQNETQYF
J: TRBJ1-1; size: few; D: -; V: TRBV14; DNA: TGTGCCAGCAGCCAAGATAGGGCGCGAGGCACTGAAGCTTTCTTT; CDR3: CASSQDRARGTEAFF
J: TRBJ1-6; size: few; D: -; V: TRBV25-1; DNA: TGTGCCAGCACTCAGGGACGGAATTCACCCCTCCACTTT; CDR3: CASTQGRNSPLHF
J: TRBJ2-3; size: few; D: -; V: TRBV5-1; DNA: TGCGCCAGCAGCTCCTTCTCCCGGGACGGCTCCACAGATACGCAGTATTTT; CDR3: CASSSFSRDGSTDTQYF
J: TRBJ1-2; size: -; D: -; V: TRBV30; DNA: TGTGCCTGGAGTGCACGTGTAGGGAACGACTACACCTTC; CDR3: CAWSARVGNDYTF
J: TRBJ2-5; size: few; D: -; V: TRBV14; DNA: TGTGCCACCTCCGGGACAAGTTCGAGGGAGACCCAGTACTTC; CDR3: CATSGTSSRETQYF